In its sample, the clone carrying this T cell receptor (beta chain) was seen a few times. Its antigen is still unknown. V was shortened by 5 bases and J by 8 bases, with 15 bases between the two germline ends. The CDR3 loop spans 13 amino acids. Germline V gene lookup returns CDR1 MNHEY and CDR2 SVGEGT. This sample stems from a study of CD8 T cells in ankylosing spondylitis. MiXCR was run by TCRdb on the 5' RACE reads, yielding one entry per CDR3 protein. The sample lists fewer than 750,000 distinct CDR3 sequences; under 20% were seen once. Study observations and caveats: Matched ankylosing spondylitis synovial fluid reportedly showed significant enrichment of disease-linked clones. One TCR beta motif, made up of 7 or 8 highly homologous variants, appeared characteristic of ankylosing spondylitis blood.

V is TRBV6-2 or TRBV6-3 and J is TRBJ1-2; TRBD1 is a possible D gene (6 bases). Material: blood, either unsorted or a sorted T cell fraction (not recorded which). This clonotype originated in a male donor with ankylosing spondylitis. CDR3 nucleotides: TGTGCCAGCAGTGCACGGGACACCCAGGGCTACACCTTC. Amino acid sequence: CASSARDTQGYTF.